This paragraph reports one TCR beta chain. Its target is unknown. This record comes from a study of PD-L1 blockade in urothelial cancer. Whole-study context: Patients commenced atezolizumab in the mid-2010s, and it was given at 1,200 mg intravenously every 3 weeks. Chemotherapy regimens numbering 0 to 3 had been given to patients. At 3 weeks after treatment start (second dose) and again at 6 weeks, blood was analyzed. Study results and caveats: Clonality of blood TCR below the median before treatment predicted better survival.

CDR1 GTSNPN and CDR2 SVGIG come from the germline V gene (reference sequence). The V gene lost 2 bases and the J gene lost 3 bases, with 14 bases spanning the gap. The CDR3 length is 15 residues. Produced via immunoSEQ multiplex PCR; TCRdb's table is partial and in-frame only. The sample records about 52,000 clones, under 90% being singletons. The source is a man aged 35-49 years with urothelial cancer. The chain links TRBV30 to TRBJ1-3, with D tentatively TRBD1 (6 bases). Here the sequenced sample was PBMCs, taken around atezolizumab (anti-PD-L1) treatment. Written as DNA, the CDR3 is TGTGCCTGGAGTTTGGGACATCGAATTGGAAACACCATATATTTT. It encodes CAWSLGHRIGNTIYF. The full variable domain, in which reference TRBV30 and TRBJ1-3 provide the parts outside the CDR3, is SQTIHQWPATLVQPVGSPLSLECTVEGTSNPNLYWYRQAAGRGLQLLFYSVGIGQISSEVPQNLSASRPQDRQFILSSKKLLLSDSGFYLCAWSLGHRIGNTIYFGEGSWLTVV.